The subject of this entry is one T cell receptor (beta chain). Trimming stripped 4 bases from V and 2 bases from J, with 12 bases between. Germline assignment: CDR1 SEHNR and CDR2 FQNEAQ (reference sequence). The CDR3 extends over 14 amino acids. Assay: immunoSEQ multiplex PCR; the TCRdb copy retains only in-frame clones and omits some. Here the sample spans about 400,000 clones, 86% being singletons. These data are taken from a study of blood T cell repertoires in COVID-19. Study-level information: The cDNA or gDNA used as material had been derived from T cells, B-cell-depleted T cells, or PBMCs.

The sequenced material came from peripheral blood. The V call is TRBV7-9, the J call TRBJ2-7; perhaps TRBD2 as D (5 bases). The clonotype was recovered from a woman in her sixties with COVID-19, enrolled during active disease. CDR3 region: CASSSRTGTYEQYF. CDR3 nucleotides: TGTGCCAGCAGCTCGAGGACTGGAACCTACGAGCAGTACTTC.